A single T cell receptor beta chain is shown here with its context. The sample originates from a study of blood T cells in healthy people across ages. Study details: When template switching was applied, about one barcoded beta molecule was captured per two T cells.

This CDR3 is built from 14 residues. Germline V CDR1 and CDR2: SGHRS, YFSETQ. The ends were cut back, 0 bases at V and 7 bases at J, with 11 bases in the middle. The authors ran a second PCR of about 7 to 11 cycles using a sample-barcoded 5' primer and a J-beta primer mix. TCRdb redid the calling of the 5' RACE reads with MiXCR, one entry per CDR3 protein. The data hold approximately 2,000,000 distinct CDR3 sequences, with around 40% observed a single time. The material sequenced was blood. The clonotype originates from a human donor in good health. V gene TRBV5-1 combines with J gene TRBJ2-4; maybe TRBD1 (5 bases). CDR3 amino acids: CASSLGQPGNIQYF. The CDR3 DNA is TGCGCCAGCAGCTTGGGACAGCCTGGGAACATTCAGTACTTC.